The T cell receptor beta chain described here comes from a study of blood T cell repertoires in COVID-19. Overall study context: COVID-19 samples from acute and convalescent phases originated in the United States, Italy and Spain. T cells, B-cell-depleted T cells, or PBMCs provided the cDNA or gDNA that served as material.

Germline V gives CDR1 SGHRS, CDR2 YFSETQ. Germline trimming cut 0 bases from V and 4 bases from J; bases unmatched to any gene: 7. The CDR3 length is 16 residues. Original methodology: Reference gene primer amplification gave estimated nucleated cell counts. Libraries were prepared by immunoSEQ multiplex PCR; TCRdb keeps only in-frame clonotypes and omits some of them. V, J and clone size are taken as reported in that table, and D and trimming were inferred from the DNA itself. The sample includes over 65,000 clones, approximately 86% of them seen just once. This sequence joins TRBV5-1 and TRBJ2-5, with TRBD1 identical over 9 bases. The sequenced material came from peripheral blood. The clonotype was recovered from a man aged 80 or over with active or convalescent COVID-19. This chain's CDR3 is CASSLVGTDRGETQYF. CDR3 bases: TGCGCCAGCAGCTTGGTTGGTACGGACAGGGGAGAGACCCAGTACTTC.